These 32 T cell receptor beta chains originate from one sample sequenced in a study of blood T cells in healthy people across ages. Together with a sample-barcoded 5' primer, a J-beta primer mix was included in a second PCR lasting about 7 to 11 cycles. TCRdb ran MiXCR on the 5' RACE reads and lists one entry per CDR3 protein. The data show 450,000 to 650,000 distinct CDR3 sequences, 24% seen once. A further study also used this sample, focusing on T cells of mothers and their children.

The sample was blood. These receptors were taken from a boy aged 5-17 years in good health.

This clonotype was seen more than once but under ten times. The chain joins TRBV29-1 to TRBJ1-2, with 9 bases fitting TRBD1. The CDR3 consists of 13 residues. The J segment lost 7 bases and the V segment lost 7 bases, leaving 10 bases of the junction unmatched. Germline V gives CDR1 SQVTM, CDR2 ANQGSEA. For the CDR3, the DNA is TGCAGCGCCCTCGGACAGGGGCTGCTTGGCTACACCTTC. Translating gives CSALGQGLLGYTF.

The CDR3 loop reads CASSLEGRVIYEQYF. DNA of the CDR3: TGTGCCAGCAGCTTAGAGGGCAGGGTTATCTACGAGCAGTACTTC. V is TRBV7-2 and J is TRBJ2-7; possibly TRBD1 for D (5 bases). The CDR3 totals 15 residues. CDR1 and CDR2 from the germline V gene are SGHTA and FQGNSA. Trimming took 1 base from V and 3 from J, leaving 13 bases between them.

The CDR3 here is CASSLFHTESYEQYF. The CDR3 DNA follows: TGTGCCAGCAGTTTATTCCACACTGAGTCCTACGAGCAGTACTTC. This chain joins TRBV28 and TRBJ2-7, with no clear D. Trimming left V 1 base short and J 1 base short, with 11 bases between. CDR1 is MDHEN, CDR2 SYDVKM, per germline. This CDR3 spans 15 amino acids.

The chain couples TRBV7-2 to TRBJ2-1; 13 bases line up with TRBD2. Trimming cost V 3 bases and J 6 bases; bases outside gene matches: 5. Looked up from germline, CDR1 is SGHTA and CDR2 is FQGNSA. The CDR3 length is 16 residues. CDR3: CASSLLGLAGRNEQFF. CDR3 bases: TGTGCCAGCAGCTTGCTGGGACTAGCGGGACGCAATGAGCAGTTCTTC.

J is TRBJ1-4 and V is TRBV2; 7 bases agree with TRBD1. Germline-derived CDR1 and CDR2 are SNHLY and FYNNEI. This CDR3 spans 14 amino acids. The junction had 13 bases not matched to a gene; V was cut back by 10 bases and J by 8 bases. CDR3 residues: CAIILRDRGEKLFF. In DNA, the CDR3 is TGTGCCATCATACTCCGGGACAGAGGAGAAAAACTGTTTTTT.

V is TRBV20-1 and J is TRBJ1-2; D is unresolved. Germline CDR1 DFQATT, CDR2 SNEGSKA (reference sequence). V gave up 0 bases and J gave up 2 bases, with 10 bases separating them. This CDR3 has 14 residues. DNA for the CDR3: TGCAGTGCTAGAGAGGAGGGTGTAAACTATGGCTACACCTTC. It specifies CSAREEGVNYGYTF.

The chain combines TRBV18 with TRBJ2-1; D not resolved. In germline, CDR1 is KGHSH, CDR2 LQKENI. The V end was cut by 1 base, the J end by 1 base, with 14 bases between. The CDR3 is 17 residues long. The CDR3 bases are TGTGCCAGCTCACCACTCGCACCCCAGAGGTCCTACAATGAGCAGTTCTTC. As protein: CASSPLAPQRSYNEQFF.

This chain links TRBV7-2 with TRBJ2-7; 8 nucleotides line up with TRBD2. The CDR3 contains 13 residues. Losses at the gene ends were 4 bases for V and 3 bases for J; bases not matched to a gene: 2. Looked up from germline, CDR1 is SGHTA and CDR2 is FQGNSA. The CDR3 loop is CASSSREDYEQYF. In DNA form, the CDR3 reads TGTGCCAGCAGCTCGCGGGAGGACTACGAGCAGTACTTC.

This clonotype appeared a few times. The V and J genes are TRBV2 and TRBJ2-7, with D perhaps TRBD2 (5 bases). The DNA end is more similar to TRBJ2-5, so the J call may be wrong. The CDR3 loop spans 14 amino acids. Germline loops: CDR1 SNHLY, CDR2 FYNNEI. CDR3 coding DNA: TGTGCCAGCAGTGAGTCGGGGAATGGAGAGACCCAGTACTTC. Residues: CASSESGNGETQYF.

This clonotype was picked up one time. This sequence joins TRBV15 and TRBJ1-2; 11 bases are shared with TRBD1. The CDR3 runs 14 residues. Germline V CDR1 and CDR2: LNHNV, YYDKDF (reference sequence). The J segment lost 7 bases and the V segment lost 4 bases, leaving 5 bases of the junction unmatched. As DNA, the CDR3 is TGTGCCACCAGCACCTGGACAGGGGGCAGTGGCTACACCTTC. As protein: CATSTWTGGSGYTF.

This clonotype was found many times. This chain joins TRBV2 and TRBJ2-5; no clear D. Germline V CDR1 and CDR2: SNHLY, FYNNEI. The CDR3 loop spans 17 amino acids. Between the trimmed V and J ends, which lost 3 bases and 4 bases, there was a span of 21 bases. The DNA for the CDR3 is TGTGCCAGCAGTGATTTAGTGAAGCTGTTGGCCCCAGAGACCCAGTACTTC. This translates into CASSDLVKLLAPETQYF.

V gene TRBV28 combines with J gene TRBJ1-5, with D hard to call. This CDR3 region has 15 residues. Trimming cost V 2 bases and J 6 bases, with 14 bases left between them. Germline loops: CDR1 MDHEN, CDR2 SYDVKM. CDR3 residues: CASSLIRLSFQPQHF. The CDR3 bases are TGTGCCAGCAGTTTAATTAGGTTGTCTTTTCAGCCCCAGCATTTT. Full variable domain (rest looked up from reference TRBV28 and TRBJ1-5): DVKVTQSSRYLVKRTGEKVFLECVQDMDHENMFWYRQDPGLGLRLIYFSYDVKMKEKGDIPEGYSVSREKKERFSLILESASTNQTSMYLCASSLIRLSFQPQHFGDGTRLSIL.

This chain connects TRBV20-1 to TRBJ2-1; 7 bases are a match to TRBD1. With V trimmed by 5 bases and J by 5 bases, 3 bases remained unmatched. The CDR3 has 12 amino acids. Per the germline V gene, CDR1 is DFQATT and CDR2 is SNEGSKA (reference sequence). The CDR3 DNA is TGCAGTGCTCGGCAGGGGGACAATGAGCAGTTCTTC. Its protein product is CSARQGDNEQFF.

This rearrangement joins TRBV5-8 to TRBJ1-3, with 8 nucleotides matching TRBD1. CDR1 SGHTS and CDR2 YDEGEE come from the germline V gene. The CDR3 consists of 15 residues. The V gene end was trimmed by 1 base and the J gene end by 4 bases; junction bases not matched to a gene: 4. CDR3 nucleotides: TGTGCCAGCAGCTTGTTGGCAGGGGGCGGAAACACCATATATTTT. It translates to CASSLLAGGGNTIYF. The full variable domain, in which reference TRBV5-8 and TRBJ1-3 provide the parts outside the CDR3, is EAGVTQSPTHLIKTRGQQATLRCSPISGHTSVYWYQQALGLGLQFLLWYDEGEERNRGNFPPRFSGRQFPNYSSELNVNALELEDSALYLCASSLLAGGGNTIYFGEGSWLTVV.

The table lists this clonotype with a count of one. The V gene is TRBV20-1, the J gene TRBJ2-5; 10 positions match TRBD2. V shed 6 bases and J 11 bases; nucleotides not matched to a gene: 15. Germline V CDR1 and CDR2: DFQATT, SNEGSKA (reference sequence). This CDR3 contains 14 residues. The CDR3 spells CSAADTSGVGEQYF. CDR3 in DNA: TGCAGTGCGGCGGACACTAGCGGGGTAGGTGAGCAGTACTTC.

This clonotype showed up just a few times. The rearrangement uses TRBV6-1 and TRBJ1-5; D may be TRBD1 (5 bases). V shed 2 bases and J shed 6 bases, with 11 bases lying between them. In germline, CDR1 is MNHNS, CDR2 SASEGT. This CDR3 is 14 amino acids long. CDR3 amino acids: CASSEFQGVQPQHF. CDR3 nucleotide sequence: TGTGCCAGCAGTGAATTTCAAGGGGTTCAGCCCCAGCATTTT.

This clonotype has only a few counts. The CDR3 region is CASSLVDSTNYGYTF. Here the CDR3 DNA reads TGTGCCAGCAGCTTAGTTGACAGTACTAACTATGGCTACACCTTC. The chain has TRBV7-9 and TRBJ1-2, with a weak D call TRBD1 (5 bases). This CDR3 contains 15 residues. The germline gives CDR1 SEHNR, CDR2 FQNEAQ (reference sequence). V was pared by 1 base and J by 0 bases, with 9 bases between. The full variable domain, with the rest looked up from reference TRBV7-9 and TRBJ1-2, is DTGVSQNPRHKITKRGQNVTFRCDPISEHNRLYWYRQTLGQGPEFLTYFQNEAQLEKSRLLSDRFSAERPKGSFSTLEIQRTEQGDSAMYLCASSLVDSTNYGYTFGSGTRLTVV.

The chain couples TRBV28 to TRBJ2-1; TRBD2 aligns across 9 bases. The CDR3 contains 13 residues. In germline, CDR1 is MDHEN, CDR2 SYDVKM. CDR3 sequence: CASRLAEHNEQFF. The CDR3 region has the DNA TGTGCTAGCCGACTAGCGGAGCACAATGAGCAGTTCTTC.

The CDR3 region is CSARESIAKNIQYF. In DNA, the CDR3 is TGCAGTGCTAGAGAGTCTATAGCCAAAAACATTCAGTACTTC. V is TRBV20-1 and J is TRBJ2-4; no clear D. V lost 0 bases and J lost 0, with 6 bases in between. Germline V gives CDR1 DFQATT, CDR2 SNEGSKA (reference sequence). CDR3 length equals 14 residues.

The rearrangement links TRBV3-1 to TRBJ1-2, with D possibly TRBD1 on 6 matching bases. This CDR3 is built from 15 residues. The V gene lost 4 bases and the J gene lost 6 bases, with 18 bases spanning the gap. Germline CDR1 LGHDT, CDR2 YNNKEL (reference sequence). The CDR3 protein is CASSLQITGSDGYTF. The CDR3 DNA follows: TGTGCCAGCAGCCTTCAGATTACAGGGTCGGATGGCTACACCTTC.

This clonotype was recorded many times. The CDR3 DNA sequence: TGTGCCAGCAGTGAGGGGCAGGGCAATTCACCCCTCCACTTT. Its protein product is CASSEGQGNSPLHF. The rearrangement links TRBV2 to TRBJ1-6; D may be TRBD1 (5 bases). Germline lookup yields CDR1 SNHLY and CDR2 FYNNEI. This CDR3 spans 14 amino acids. Trimming removed 3 bases from V and 7 bases from J, with 10 bases in between. Full variable domain (missing parts from reference TRBV2 and TRBJ1-6): EPEVTQTPSHQVTQMGQEVILRCVPISNHLYFYWYRQILGQKVEFLVSFYNNEISEKSEIFDDQFSVERPDGSNFTLKIRSTKLEDSAMYFCASSEGQGNSPLHFGNGTRLTVT.

V is TRBV7-8 and J is TRBJ2-5, with 9 bases matching TRBD1. Germline V CDR1 and CDR2: SGHVS, FQNEAQ. V lost 5 bases to trimming and J lost 5 bases; unmatched junction nucleotides: 9. This CDR3 contains 15 residues. The CDR3 bases are TGTGCCAGCAGCCAAGGACAGGGGTTAAGGGAGACCCAGTACTTC. It translates to CASSQGQGLRETQYF.

The rearrangement links TRBV21-1 to TRBJ2-1. TRBV21-1 is noted as a pseudogene. The CDR3 length is 16 residues. The CDR3 DNA sequence: TGTGCCAGCAGCAAAGTGCCAAAGAGCTCCTACAATGAGCAGTTCTTC. Translating gives CASSKVPKSSYNEQFF.

This clonotype has more than one count but fewer than ten. The chain carries TRBV3-1 and TRBJ1-1; no clear D gene. This CDR3 region has 12 residues. V lost 4 bases and J 10 bases, leaving 13 bases between the germline ends. Germline V gene sequence: CDR1 LGHDT, CDR2 YNNKEL (reference sequence). The CDR3 reads CASSPTSDRAFF. CDR3 DNA sequence: TGTGCCAGCAGCCCAACTTCGGATAGAGCTTTCTTT. Full variable domain (remainder filled in from reference TRBV3-1 and TRBJ1-1): DTAVSQTPKYLVTQMGNDKSIKCEQNLGHDTMYWYKQDSKKFLKIMFSYNNKELIINETVPNRFSPKSPDKAHLNLHINSLELGDSAVYFCASSPTSDRAFFGQGTRLTVV.

The V and J genes are TRBV6-6 and TRBJ1-2; 8 positions match TRBD1. There are 14 residues in the CDR3. Germline loops: CDR1 MNHNY, CDR2 SVGAGI (reference sequence). Unmatched junction bases numbered 5, after V lost 7 bases and J lost 1 base. CDR3 residues: CASNPGGFNYGYTF. The CDR3 nucleotides read TGTGCCAGCAACCCAGGGGGCTTTAACTATGGCTACACCTTC.

This chain links TRBV21-1 with TRBJ2-5; no check of the table's D call, TRBD2, against the DNA was made. The J call is doubtful: the DNA matches TRBJ2-1 better. TRBV21-1 is listed as a pseudogene. The CDR3 contains 15 residues. The CDR3, as DNA: TGTGCCAGCAGCAGTCTAGCGGGGGGCCCTAGTGAGCAGTTCTTC. Amino acids: CASSSLAGGPSEQFF.

The gene calls are TRBV5-1 and TRBJ2-6; D remains unclear. The CDR3 is made up of 17 amino acids. Per germline, CDR1 SGHRS and CDR2 YFSETQ. With 0 bases removed from V and 0 bases from J, the gap between germline ends came to 10 bases. The CDR3 sequence is CASSLGDGPSGANVLTF. CDR3 DNA: TGCGCCAGCAGCTTGGGTGATGGACCCTCTGGGGCCAACGTCCTGACTTTC.

This clonotype was observed many times. The genes are TRBV9 and TRBJ2-7; D might be TRBD1 (6 bases). V lost 0 bases to trimming and J lost 3 bases, with 10 bases between them. The V gene's germline CDR1 is SGDLS and CDR2 YYNGEE. The CDR3 loop spans 14 amino acids. The CDR3 loop is CASSVAGDHYEQYF. The CDR3 bases are TGTGCCAGCAGCGTAGCAGGGGACCACTACGAGCAGTACTTC.

The rearrangement uses TRBV3-1 and TRBJ1-2; possible D gene TRBD1, 6 bases. Trimming took off 4 bases at V and 0 bases at J, with 15 bases between the two ends. The CDR3 consists of 16 residues. Germline-derived CDR1 and CDR2 are LGHDT and YNNKEL (reference sequence). The CDR3, as DNA: TGTGCCAGCAGCCTATCAGACAGGACAGCTAACTATGGCTACACCTTC. Translated, it gives CASSLSDRTANYGYTF. The whole variable domain, remainder taken from reference TRBV3-1 and TRBJ1-2, is DTAVSQTPKYLVTQMGNDKSIKCEQNLGHDTMYWYKQDSKKFLKIMFSYNNKELIINETVPNRFSPKSPDKAHLNLHINSLELGDSAVYFCASSLSDRTANYGYTFGSGTRLTVV.

This clonotype came up a few times. The rearrangement uses TRBV6-2 or TRBV6-3 and TRBJ1-2; D uncertain. Germline CDR1 reads MNHEY; CDR2 reads SVGEGT. Trimming cost V 3 bases and J 1 base, with 18 bases left between them. This CDR3 contains 17 residues. The CDR3 loop reads CASSYEFGQNDNYGYTF. The CDR3 region has the DNA TGTGCCAGCAGTTATGAGTTCGGGCAGAATGATAACTATGGCTACACCTTC.

In this sample, this clonotype turned up a few times. The gene calls are TRBV9 and TRBJ2-1; 7 positions agree with TRBD2. This CDR3 is built from 16 residues. Germline CDR1 and CDR2: SGDLS and YYNGEE. Germline trimming cut 0 bases from V and 5 bases from J; bases unmatched to any gene: 8. In DNA, the CDR3 is TGTGCCAGCAGCGTAGGTGGGCGGGAGATAGACAATGAGCAGTTCTTC. It is translated as CASSVGGREIDNEQFF.

This clonotype has only a few counts. This chain uses TRBV20-1 with TRBJ2-2, with D possibly matching TRBD1 (6 bases). Looked up from germline, CDR1 is DFQATT and CDR2 is SNEGSKA (reference sequence). V was shortened by 7 bases and J by 0 bases, with 15 bases between the two germline ends. This CDR3 is built from 15 residues. The CDR3 loop is CSGSRDTANTGELFF. DNA of the CDR3: TGCAGTGGAAGCCGGGACACTGCGAACACCGGGGAGCTGTTTTTT.